This TCR beta chain was found in a study of T-cell memory formation after mild COVID-19. The table lists this clonotype with a few counts. cDNA libraries for TCR alpha and TCR beta, carrying sample barcodes and UMIs, came from 5'RACE with constant-segment primers. TCRdb re-called the 5' RACE reads through MiXCR, storing one row per CDR3 protein. The sample lists 110,000 to 150,000 distinct CDR3 sequences, 11% to 15% occurring once. Germline V gene lookup returns CDR1 MNHEY and CDR2 SVGAGI. V was pared by 0 bases and J by 6 bases, with 6 bases between. This CDR3 has 12 amino acids. The TCR originated in an adult woman who had mild COVID-19 (a few samples of this study predate the infection). Cell type and time point are not known. V and J are TRBV6-5 and TRBJ2-7; D gene uncertain. The sequencing sample was made of PBMCs or a T cell subset sorted from them (not recorded which). The chain's CDR3 is CASSYSRSEQYF. CDR3 DNA: TGTGCCAGCAGTTACTCGCGATCCGAGCAGTACTTC.